These 11 T cell receptor beta chains were all obtained from the same sample, sequenced in a study of technical replicates of blood from a handful of donors. TCRdb's table, derived via immunoSEQ multiplex PCR, lists solely in-frame clones and lacks some. The table has 80,000 or so clones, 95% to 98% seen once. Sequencing was carried out using T cells isolated from PBMCs. All receptors derive from a human donor in good health.

The J gene is TRBJ1-5, the V gene TRBV5-6, with D possibly being TRBD1 (5 bases). Germline-derived CDR1 and CDR2 are SGHDT and YYEEEE. Trimming pared 0 bases from V and 6 bases from J, leaving 10 bases between. The CDR3 has 14 residues. As DNA, the CDR3 is TGTGCCAGCAGCTTGGTTGGGGCGTCTCAGCCCCAGCATTTT. Translating gives CASSLVGASQPQHF.

This chain connects TRBV7-8 to TRBJ2-3; D perhaps matches TRBD2 (5 bases). The germline V and J ends were trimmed by 3 bases and 4 bases, with 11 bases remaining between them. The CDR3 extends over 14 amino acids. Germline-derived CDR1 and CDR2 are SGHVS and FQNEAQ. CDR3 residues: CASSFKGRSDTQYF. The CDR3 DNA reads as TGTGCCAGCAGCTTTAAAGGGAGATCAGATACGCAGTATTTT.

The V call is TRBV7-6, the J call TRBJ2-5; D remains ambiguous. Germline V CDR1 and CDR2: SGHVS, FNYEAQ. The V and J ends lost 2 bases and 0 bases respectively, with 7 bases between them. The CDR3 consists of 14 residues. The CDR3 nucleotides read TGTGCCAGCAGCTTACTAGGCTACCAAGAGACCCAGTACTTC. Its protein product is CASSLLGYQETQYF.

The V and J genes are TRBV5-6 and TRBJ1-2, with 7 positions matching TRBD1. The CDR3 consists of 15 residues. J lost 0 bases, V lost 4 bases, and 6 bases had no gene match. CDR1 is SGHDT, CDR2 YYEEEE, per germline. CDR3 DNA sequence: TGTGCCAGCAGCAGGGGGCTAGAAGCTAACTATGGCTACACCTTC. It specifies CASSRGLEANYGYTF.

This chain uses TRBV13 with TRBJ2-7; tentative D call: TRBD2 (6 bases). The V end lost 0 bases, the J end lost 2 bases, and 8 bases lay between the germline ends. Germline V gene lookup returns CDR1 PRHDT and CDR2 FYEKMQ (reference sequence). The CDR3 totals 14 residues. The CDR3 here is CASSLGEGAYEQYF. CDR3 nucleotide sequence: TGTGCCAGCAGCTTAGGGGAGGGCGCCTACGAGCAGTACTTC.

This clone has a handful of counts. In nucleotides, the CDR3 is TGTGCCAGCTCACCGAAAGCCCCAGCGGGAGCTGTAATAGATACGCAGTATTTT. It specifies CASSPKAPAGAVIDTQYF. The chain joins TRBV18 to TRBJ2-3; TRBD2 matches 8 bases. CDR3 size: 18 residues. V shed 3 bases and J 5 bases; nucleotides not matched to a gene: 16. CDR1 KGHSH and CDR2 LQKENI come from the germline V gene.

This chain links TRBV29-1 with TRBJ2-1; possibly TRBD2 for D (6 bases). The CDR3 length is 15 residues. Trimming pared 4 bases from V and 3 bases from J, leaving 16 bases between. CDR1 is SQVTM, CDR2 ANQGSEA, per germline. The CDR3 nucleotides read TGCAGCGTTGTTCTTTTTTCGGGAGACTACAATGAGCAGTTCTTC. As protein: CSVVLFSGDYNEQFF.

The V and J genes are TRBV7-9 and TRBJ1-1; unclear D gene. In germline, CDR1 is SEHNR, CDR2 FQNEAQ (reference sequence). V dropped 5 bases and J dropped 2 bases, with 18 bases sitting between them. This CDR3 contains 16 residues. CDR3 region: CASSTPRMESNTEAFF. The CDR3 nucleotides read TGTGCCAGCAGCACCCCTAGGATGGAATCTAACACTGAAGCTTTCTTT. The full variable domain, with the rest looked up from reference TRBV7-9 and TRBJ1-1, is DTGVSQNPRHKITKRGQNVTFRCDPISEHNRLYWYRQTLGQGPEFLTYFQNEAQLEKSRLLSDRFSAERPKGSFSTLEIQRTEQGDSAMYLCASSTPRMESNTEAFFGQGTRLTVV.

The chain has TRBV6-1 and TRBJ2-7, with a tentative D call TRBD2 (5 bases). Between the trimmed V and J ends, which lost 6 bases and 3 bases, there was a span of 6 bases. Germline CDR1 is MNHNS and CDR2 is SASEGT. There are 11 residues in the CDR3. The CDR3 loop is CASSGVYEQYF. The DNA for the CDR3 is TGTGCCAGCAGCGGGGTCTACGAGCAGTACTTC.

The chain joins TRBV30 to TRBJ1-1; D not certain. V lost 7 bases to trimming and J lost 5 bases, with 17 bases between them. Germline V gene lookup returns CDR1 GTSNPN and CDR2 SVGIG (reference sequence). The CDR3 sequence is 13 residues long. The DNA for the CDR3 is TGTGCCTTATCCCGGGGTGGAAGGACTGAAGCTTTCTTT. It translates to CALSRGGRTEAFF. The variable domain in full, completed from reference TRBV30 and TRBJ1-1, reads SQTIHQWPATLVQPVGSPLSLECTVEGTSNPNLYWYRQAAGRGLQLLFYSVGIGQISSEVPQNLSASRPQDRQFILSSKKLLLSDSGFYLCALSRGGRTEAFFGQGTRLTVV.

The gene calls are TRBV19 and TRBJ1-1; no definite D call. The germline V gene encodes CDR1 LNHDA and CDR2 SQIVND (reference sequence). This CDR3 is built from 12 residues. Trimming cost V 6 bases and J 1 base, with 6 bases left between them. The CDR3 bases are TGTGCCAGTAGCCACACGAACACTGAAGCTTTCTTT. This sequence encodes CASSHTNTEAFF.